The present TCR beta chain was sequenced within a study of T cells in Graves' hyperthyroidism and ophthalmopathy (dated by TCRdb to the late 2010s). Study-wide context: Peripheral blood samples were taken at the time of initial diagnosis, prior to any treatment. Prospective prediction of ophthalmopathy was tested in an independent validation cohort of 18 to 20 hyperthyroidism patients and approximately 17 patients who later progressed to ophthalmopathy. The paper describes TCR Vbeta CDR3 sequencing of 120 to 150 peripheral blood samples, made up of 43 ophthalmopathy patients, over 70 hyperthyroidism patients and 17 progressor patients. In about 6 Graves' hyperthyroidism patients, the study also compared T-cell repertoires from thyroid tissue with T-cell repertoires from blood. Once sampling was done, hyperthyroidism patients were given methimazole at a starting dose of 30 mg daily, whereas ophthalmopathy patients were given high-dose intravenous methylprednisolone. The 100 discovery patients were randomly divided into training and test sets at a 7:3 ratio. A discovery cohort of fewer than 110 patients, fewer than 50 with Graves' ophthalmopathy and approximately 55 with stable Graves' hyperthyroidism, was used to find distinguishing TCR V-J signatures.

Stable Graves' hyperthyroidism was defined as no progression to ophthalmopathy during 18 months of follow-up. Hyperthyroidism patients were newly diagnosed, had a disease duration of under 2 months, and were aged 18 to 65 years. Any patient with an uncontrolled infection, another autoimmune disease, pregnancy or lactation was excluded. Diagnoses were based on clinical symptoms, serum thyroxine and TRAb, thyroid ultrasound and orbital computed tomography. PBMCs were isolated from around 10 ml of fresh peripheral blood by Ficoll-Paque density gradient centrifugation. Total RNA was extracted using Trizol reagent, and RNA quality was assessed on an Agilent 2100 Bioanalyzer. There are many counts of this clonotype. It has no known antigen specificity. No base quality values were provided; no much bigger clone lies one nucleotide off. The germline V gene (reference sequence) specifies DFQATT as CDR1 and SNEGSKA as CDR2. The CDR3 goes from the cysteine to the phenylalanine over 13 residues. Of all the DNA, just the CDR3 is kept, 39 bases in frame from base 1. V is pared back by 6 bases and J by 2 bases, with 13 bases lying between the germline termini.

Results and caveats for the whole study, not just this receptor: In validation, the model predicted progression to ophthalmopathy with over 60% sensitivity and 72% to 85% specificity, a median of about 6 months before onset. A 13 V-J signature model separated ophthalmopathy from stable hyperthyroidism, with just over 85% sensitivity and about 81% specificity in cross-validation and 80%/75% in testing. Most expanded thyroid clonotypes (frequency above 0.001) were also detected in blood, a finding suggesting that blood repertoires may reflect thyroid immune responses. Sample size was not statistically predetermined, and investigators were not blinded to group allocation.

The TCR beta CDR3 regions were amplified from RNA transcripts. A first-round RT-PCR of the TCR CDR3 used the HTBI primer set with the Qiagen OneStep RT-PCR kit. The libraries were constructed in a second round of multiplex PCR and then size-selected and purified. The libraries were sequenced on an Illumina HiSeq2000 using paired-end 100 bp reads. Per the authors' processing: SOAPnuke was used to process the raw data, removing reads that contained adapters or uncalled bases, had a mean Phred below 15, or lacked an exact match to the constant primer or identifier. High-quality paired reads were merged with COPE v1.2.5, and unique nucleotide sequences were defined as clonotypes. MiTCR v1.1 was used to align the clonotypes against IMGT TRBV, TRBD and TRBJ reference segments. Analysis was restricted to V-J combinations with a frequency above 0.0001, which covered about 99% of repertoires. A TCS score was defined as the ratio between F50 (clonal expansion) and ExV (chaos), using BLOSUM62-based TCRdist between CDR3 peptides within each V-J. Welch's t-statistics and random forest reduced roughly 540 V-J features to roughly 13, which were used in a naive Bayes classifier (R e1071). The public reads were reprocessed in TCRdb via fastp at Q25 and MiXCR, keeping in-frame beta chains. Under each unique CDR3 protein, matching rows form one entry showing the most common genes and DNA. TCRdb, not the original authors, processed these V and J calls. This sample holds hundreds of thousands of distinct CDR3 sequences; around 15% were observed only once. The leading ten clones occupy roughly 13% of the sample.

The rearranged segments are TRBV20-1 and TRBJ1-2, with the D gene call left open. Sequencing was performed on blood. The origin of this receptor is a woman in her forties with Graves' hyperthyroidism. The DNA sequence is TGCAGTGCACCTCGCACGGAGAACTATGGCTACACCTTC. The translation is CSAPRTENYGYTF.